The present T cell receptor (beta chain) was sequenced within a study of CD8+CD57+ T cells in acquired aplastic anemia. Looking at the study overall: Quantities of DNA derived from sorted CD4+ and CD8+ cells averaged roughly 3 ug.

The use of genomic DNA as template underpinned the TCR beta VDJ and CDR3 profiling. TCRdb re-analysed the reads in MiXCR, keeping a single row per CDR3 protein. The top ten hold around 0.82% of the sample, which has approximately 470,000 distinct CDR3 sequences, around 30% seen once. This clonotype was seen only a few times. What it recognizes is unknown. Germline V lookup: CDR1 LNHDA, CDR2 SQIVND (reference sequence). Trimming removed 7 bases at V and 4 bases at J, with 13 bases between. The CDR3 covers 14 residues. Patients included in sequencing had previously demonstrated CD8+CD57+ cell expansion by flow cytometry. Notes on the study in general: Patients had twenty-nine CD8+ CDR3 sequences in common with controls (the shared set).

The genes are TRBV19 and TRBJ2-2; D gene uncertain. This TCR was sampled from a human donor with aplastic anemia. Sequenced: sorted CD4+, CD8+, or CD8+CD57+ T cells (not recorded which) from PBMCs. Here the CDR3 reads CASTPQEGTGELFF. The CDR3 region has the DNA TGTGCCAGTACCCCGCAGGAAGGCACCGGGGAGCTGTTTTTT.